These 17 T cell receptor beta chains were sequenced from one sample in a study of T cells after yellow fever vaccination. TCRdb independently ran MiXCR on the 5' RACE reads; one entry per CDR3 protein. Here the sample spans around 400,000 distinct CDR3 sequences, approximately 10% being singletons. Sequenced here: PBMCs, sampled on the day of the first yellow fever vaccination. The receptors originated from a man younger than 30 who received the YFV17D yellow fever vaccine.

CDR3 DNA sequence: TGTGCCAGCAGCGTGGGGACAGTCAATTCACCCCTCCACTTT. It codes for CASSVGTVNSPLHF. This rearrangement joins TRBV9 to TRBJ1-6, with TRBD1 matching 7 bases. V lost 2 bases, J lost 7 bases, and 3 bases stayed unmatched. Germline CDR1 SGDLS, CDR2 YYNGEE. The CDR3 is made up of 14 amino acids.

This clonotype was recorded a few times. This rearrangement joins TRBV4-3 to TRBJ2-3, with no clear D. In germline, CDR1 is LGHNA, CDR2 YSLEER. This CDR3 has 11 residues. The ends were cut back, 5 bases at V and 6 bases at J, with 6 bases in the middle. CDR3 DNA: TGCGCCAGCAGCATGCGTGATACGCAGTATTTT. Encoded protein: CASSMRDTQYF.

The gene calls are TRBV4-3 and TRBJ2-7, with 8 bases lining up with TRBD2. The ends lost 0 bases at V and 1 base at J; junction bases unmatched: 11. CDR1 and CDR2 (germline): LGHNA, YSLEER. The CDR3 is 18 residues long. The CDR3 is CASSQDVVRERGSYEQYF. CDR3 coding DNA: TGCGCCAGCAGCCAAGATGTCGTAAGAGAGCGGGGGTCCTACGAGCAGTACTTC.

The chain links TRBV5-1 to TRBJ2-6; a weak D match, TRBD1 (6 bases). V dropped 0 bases and J dropped 4 bases, with 14 bases sitting between them. CDR1 is SGHRS, CDR2 YFSETQ, per germline. The CDR3 covers 17 residues. CDR3 in amino acids: CASSLDGGGGGANVLTF. For the CDR3, the DNA is TGCGCCAGCAGCTTGGATGGGGGCGGCGGAGGGGCCAACGTCCTGACTTTC.

The chain carries TRBV5-1 and TRBJ1-6; tentatively, D is TRBD1 (5 bases). This CDR3 is 13 amino acids long. The V gene lost 0 bases and the J gene lost 11 bases, with 9 bases spanning the gap. Germline lookup yields CDR1 SGHRS and CDR2 YFSETQ. The CDR3 DNA sequence: TGCGCCAGCAGCTTGGATGGGGGGGCACCCCTCCACTTT. This gives the protein CASSLDGGAPLHF.

This clonotype was observed at least ten times. The V call is TRBV5-1, the J call TRBJ1-6; D call uncertain. Germline CDR1 SGHRS, CDR2 YFSETQ. The CDR3 contains 17 residues. Trimming stripped 0 bases from V and 1 base from J, with 11 bases between. The DNA of the CDR3 is TGCGCCAGCAGCTTGGATGAGGGTGGGTCCTATAATTCACCCCTCCACTTT. Its protein product is CASSLDEGGSYNSPLHF.

The V call is TRBV18, the J call TRBJ2-2, with 7 bases that match TRBD1. This CDR3 comprises 16 residues. V was pared by 3 bases and J by 7 bases, with 11 bases of the junction left unmatched. Germline CDR1 KGHSH, CDR2 LQKENI. The DNA of the CDR3 is TGTGCCAGCTCACCCCCGGACAGGTGGAGCGGCGGGGAGCTGTTTTTT. This translates into CASSPPDRWSGGELFF.

The V call is TRBV11-1, the J call TRBJ1-2; tentative D call: TRBD1 (5 bases). Germline V CDR1 and CDR2: SGHAT, FQDESV (reference sequence). This CDR3 has 16 amino acids. V was cut by 3 bases and J by 1 base, with 15 bases left in between. CDR3 loop: CASSFTRGTFNYGYTF. As DNA, the CDR3 is TGTGCCAGCAGCTTCACGCGTGGGACGTTTAACTATGGCTACACCTTC.

J is TRBJ2-5 and V is TRBV2; D is possibly TRBD2 (5 bases). V was pared by 6 bases and J by 5 bases, with 10 bases between. CDR1 SNHLY and CDR2 FYNNEI come from the germline V gene. The CDR3 extends over 12 amino acids. The CDR3 region is CASRALAETQYF. The CDR3 DNA reads TGTGCCAGCAGAGCCTTAGCGGAGACCCAGTACTTC.

The chain joins TRBV12-3 or TRBV12-4 to TRBJ2-3; no clear D. The length of the CDR3 is 13 residues. The ends were cut back, 2 bases at V and 4 bases at J, with 7 bases in the middle. The chain's CDR3 is CASSLRSPDTQYF. Written as DNA, the CDR3 is TGTGCCAGCAGTTTACGTTCCCCAGATACGCAGTATTTT.

In its sample, this clonotype was seen many times. CDR3 sequence (DNA): TGTGCCAGCAGCCAGACCGTCGTTAGCGGGGGTCGCACAGATACGCAGTATTTT. Translation: CASSQTVVSGGRTDTQYF. V gene TRBV11-2 combines with J gene TRBJ2-3, with 9 positions matching TRBD2. Germline CDR1 is SGHAT and CDR2 is FQNNGV. The CDR3 is 18 residues long. J was trimmed by 1 base and V by 5 bases; bases with no gene match: 13. The full variable domain, rest sourced from reference TRBV11-2 and TRBJ2-3, is EAGVAQSPRYKIIEKRQSVAFWCNPISGHATLYWYQQILGQGPKLLIQFQNNGVVDDSQLPKDRFSAERLKGVDSTLKIQPAKLEDSAVYLCASSQTVVSGGRTDTQYFGPGTRLTVL.

This clonotype appeared a few times. The CDR3, as DNA: TGCAGCGTTGCCTTGGGACTAGCGGTTTACGAGCAGTACTTC. Encoded protein: CSVALGLAVYEQYF. The chain employs TRBV29-1 and TRBJ2-7; 11 bases agree with TRBD2. This CDR3 region has 14 residues. Looked up from germline, CDR1 is SQVTM and CDR2 is ANQGSEA. V lost 4 bases to trimming and J lost 4 bases; unmatched junction nucleotides: 6.

Notes on this clonotype: An end of the junction differs from the germline gene, which may be a read error. This chain uses TRBV4-2 with TRBJ2-5, with 11 bases matching TRBD2. The CDR3 contains 15 residues. Looked up from germline, CDR1 is LGHNA and CDR2 is YNFKEQ. CDR3 sequence reads: CASGQDSGGAETQYF. The CDR3, as DNA: TGTGCCAGCGGCCAAGATAGCGGGGGGGCCGAGACCCAGTACTTC.

This chain connects TRBV9 to TRBJ1-6; 12 positions match TRBD1. Germline CDR1 and CDR2: SGDLS and YYNGEE. The V segment lost 0 bases and the J segment 8 bases; nucleotides outside the gene matches: 12. The CDR3 sequence is 19 residues long. CDR3 nucleotide sequence: TGTGCCAGCAGCGTAGGGTGGATTGGGACAGGGGGCGCGTATTCACCCCTCCACTTT. Translated: CASSVGWIGTGGAYSPLHF.

The V gene is TRBV4-1, the J gene TRBJ2-3, with D perhaps given as TRBD1 or TRBD2 (5 bases each). Trimming cost V 3 bases and J 2 bases, with 12 bases left between them. There are 15 residues in the CDR3. Germline CDR1 reads MGHRA; CDR2 reads YSYEKL. DNA of the CDR3: TGCGCCAGCAGCCAGCCGGAAGGGACCACAGATACGCAGTATTTT. Its protein product is CASSQPEGTTDTQYF.

Ten or more counts support this clonotype. This chain joins TRBV4-1 and TRBJ2-5; D possibly corresponds to TRBD2 (5 bases). Germline-derived CDR1 and CDR2 are MGHRA and YSYEKL. This CDR3 comprises 16 residues. Trimming stripped 1 base from V and 2 bases from J, with 14 bases between. CDR3 sequence reads: CASSQGEGEGQETQYF. As DNA, the CDR3 is TGCGCCAGCAGCCAAGGAGAGGGAGAGGGACAAGAGACCCAGTACTTC.

This clonotype was recorded a few times. This chain links TRBV7-2 with TRBJ2-2, with 8 bases lining up with TRBD2. The germline CDR1 and CDR2 sequences are SGHTA and FQGNSA. V shed 5 bases and J 7 bases; nucleotides not matched to a gene: 6. The CDR3 consists of 14 residues. The chain's CDR3 is CASSHSGGVGELFF. CDR3 DNA: TGTGCCAGCAGCCACTCCGGGGGGGTCGGGGAGCTGTTTTTT.